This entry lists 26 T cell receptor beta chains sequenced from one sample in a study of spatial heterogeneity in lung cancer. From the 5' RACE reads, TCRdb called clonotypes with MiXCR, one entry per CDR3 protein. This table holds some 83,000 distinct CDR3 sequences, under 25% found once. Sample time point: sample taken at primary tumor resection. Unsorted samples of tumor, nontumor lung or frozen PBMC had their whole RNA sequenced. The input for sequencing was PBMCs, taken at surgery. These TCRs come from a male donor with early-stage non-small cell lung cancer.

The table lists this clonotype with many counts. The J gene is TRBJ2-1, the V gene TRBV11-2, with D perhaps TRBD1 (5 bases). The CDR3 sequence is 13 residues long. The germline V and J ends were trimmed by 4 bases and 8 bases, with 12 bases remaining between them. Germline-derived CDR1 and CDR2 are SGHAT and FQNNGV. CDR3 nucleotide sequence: TGTGCCAGCAGCTCGGTGGGGCTTGATGAGCAGTTCTTC. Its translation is CASSSVGLDEQFF. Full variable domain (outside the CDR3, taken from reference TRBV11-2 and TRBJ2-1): EAGVAQSPRYKIIEKRQSVAFWCNPISGHATLYWYQQILGQGPKLLIQFQNNGVVDDSQLPKDRFSAERLKGVDSTLKIQPAKLEDSAVYLCASSSVGLDEQFFGPGTRLTVL.

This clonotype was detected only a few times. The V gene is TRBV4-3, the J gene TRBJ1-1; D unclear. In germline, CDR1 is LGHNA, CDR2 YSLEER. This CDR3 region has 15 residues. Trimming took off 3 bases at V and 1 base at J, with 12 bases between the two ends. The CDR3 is CASSQGNPANTEAFF. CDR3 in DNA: TGCGCCAGCAGCCAGGGGAATCCGGCGAACACTGAAGCTTTCTTT.

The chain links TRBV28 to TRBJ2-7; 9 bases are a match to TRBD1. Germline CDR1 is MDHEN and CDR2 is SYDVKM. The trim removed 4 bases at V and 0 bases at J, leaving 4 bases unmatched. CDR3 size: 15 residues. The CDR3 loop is CASSSPTGGSYEQYF. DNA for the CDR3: TGTGCCAGCAGTTCCCCGACAGGGGGCTCCTACGAGCAGTACTTC. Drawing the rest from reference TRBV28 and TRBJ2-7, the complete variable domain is DVKVTQSSRYLVKRTGEKVFLECVQDMDHENMFWYRQDPGLGLRLIYFSYDVKMKEKGDIPEGYSVSREKKERFSLILESASTNQTSMYLCASSSPTGGSYEQYFGPGTRLTVT.

The CDR3 sequence is CASSASAGAGELFF. The CDR3 DNA reads as TGTGCCAGCAGCGCCTCTGCGGGGGCCGGGGAGCTGTTTTTT. V and J are TRBV9 and TRBJ2-2, with TRBD2 matching over 7 bases. Germline CDR1 and CDR2: SGDLS and YYNGEE. The CDR3 is 14 amino acids. The trim removed 3 bases at V and 6 bases at J, leaving 5 bases unmatched.

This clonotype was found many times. The DNA for the CDR3 is TGTGCCGGAGGGGGGCAGAACTATGGCTACACCTTC. Residues: CAGGGQNYGYTF. V gene TRBV28 combines with J gene TRBJ1-2; tentative D call: TRBD1 (6 bases). The CDR3 totals 12 residues. Trimming removed 11 bases at V and 2 bases at J, with 12 bases between. Per germline, CDR1 MDHEN and CDR2 SYDVKM.

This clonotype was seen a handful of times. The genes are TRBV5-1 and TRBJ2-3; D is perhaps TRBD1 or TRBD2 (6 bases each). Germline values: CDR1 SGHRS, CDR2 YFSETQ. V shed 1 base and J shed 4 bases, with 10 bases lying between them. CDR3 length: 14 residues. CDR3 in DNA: TGCGCCAGCAGCTTGAGGGGGGCGTCAGATACGCAGTATTTT. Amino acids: CASSLRGASDTQYF.

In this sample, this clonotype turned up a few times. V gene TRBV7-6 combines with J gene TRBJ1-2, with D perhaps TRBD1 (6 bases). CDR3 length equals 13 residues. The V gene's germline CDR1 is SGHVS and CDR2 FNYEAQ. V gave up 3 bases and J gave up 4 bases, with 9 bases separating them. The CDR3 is CASSFPDSYGYTF. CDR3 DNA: TGTGCCAGCAGCTTCCCGGACAGCTATGGCTACACCTTC.

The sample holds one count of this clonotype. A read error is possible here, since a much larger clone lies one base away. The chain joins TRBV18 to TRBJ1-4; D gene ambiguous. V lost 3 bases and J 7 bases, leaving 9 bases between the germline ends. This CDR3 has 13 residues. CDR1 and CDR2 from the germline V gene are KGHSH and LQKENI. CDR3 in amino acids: CASSPALGEKLFF. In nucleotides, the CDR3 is TGTGCCAGCTCACCTGCACTGGGTGAAAAACTGTTTTTT.

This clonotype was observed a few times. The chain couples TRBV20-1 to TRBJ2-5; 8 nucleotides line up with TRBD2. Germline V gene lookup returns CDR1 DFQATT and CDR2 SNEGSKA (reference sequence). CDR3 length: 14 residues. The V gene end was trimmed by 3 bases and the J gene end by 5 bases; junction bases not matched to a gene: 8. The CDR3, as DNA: TGCAGTGCTAGCCCAGCGGGAGTTGGTGAGACCCAGTACTTC. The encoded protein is CSASPAGVGETQYF.

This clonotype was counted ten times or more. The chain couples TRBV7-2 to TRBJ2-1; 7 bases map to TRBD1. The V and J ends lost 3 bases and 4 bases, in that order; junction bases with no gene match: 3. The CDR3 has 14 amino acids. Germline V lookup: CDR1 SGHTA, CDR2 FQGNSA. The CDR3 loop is CASSFGTAYNEQFF. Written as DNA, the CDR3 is TGTGCCAGCAGCTTCGGGACAGCGTACAATGAGCAGTTCTTC.

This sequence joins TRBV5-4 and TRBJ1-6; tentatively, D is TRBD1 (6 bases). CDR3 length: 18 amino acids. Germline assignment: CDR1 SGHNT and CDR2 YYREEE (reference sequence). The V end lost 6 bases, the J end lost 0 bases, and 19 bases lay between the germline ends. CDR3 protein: CASTLRTVKSSYNSPLHF. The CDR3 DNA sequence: TGTGCCAGCACCCTGAGGACAGTCAAGAGCTCCTATAATTCACCCCTCCACTTT. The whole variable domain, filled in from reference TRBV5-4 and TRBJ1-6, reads ETGVTQSPTHLIKTRGQQVTLRCSSQSGHNTVSWYQQALGQGPQFIFQYYREEENGRGNFPPRFSGLQFPNYSSELNVNALELDDSALYLCASTLRTVKSSYNSPLHFGNGTRLTVT.

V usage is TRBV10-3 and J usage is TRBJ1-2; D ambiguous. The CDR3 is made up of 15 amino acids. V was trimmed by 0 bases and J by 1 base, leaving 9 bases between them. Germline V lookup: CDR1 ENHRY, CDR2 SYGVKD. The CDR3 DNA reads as TGTGCCATCAGTGAGTCGATGGAGGGTAACTATGGCTACACCTTC. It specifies CAISESMEGNYGYTF.

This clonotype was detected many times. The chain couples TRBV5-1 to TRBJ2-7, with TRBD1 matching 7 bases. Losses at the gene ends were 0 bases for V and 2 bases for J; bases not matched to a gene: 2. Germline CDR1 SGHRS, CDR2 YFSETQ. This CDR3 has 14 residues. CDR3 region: CASSLAGQTYEQYF. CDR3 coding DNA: TGCGCCAGCAGCTTGGCGGGACAGACCTACGAGCAGTACTTC.

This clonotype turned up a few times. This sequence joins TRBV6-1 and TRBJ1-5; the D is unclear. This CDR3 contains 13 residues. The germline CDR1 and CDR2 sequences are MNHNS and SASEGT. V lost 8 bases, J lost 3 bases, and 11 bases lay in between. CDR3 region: CASGERDNQPQHF. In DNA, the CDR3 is TGTGCCAGCGGGGAGAGAGACAATCAGCCCCAGCATTTT.

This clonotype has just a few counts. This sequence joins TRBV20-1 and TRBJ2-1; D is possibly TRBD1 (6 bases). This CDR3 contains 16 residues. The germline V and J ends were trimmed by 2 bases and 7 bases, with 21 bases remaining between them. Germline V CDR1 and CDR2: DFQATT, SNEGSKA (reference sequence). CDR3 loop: CSARNSGTQGSNEQFF. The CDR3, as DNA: TGCAGTGCTAGAAACTCCGGGACACAGGGCTCGAATGAGCAGTTCTTC.

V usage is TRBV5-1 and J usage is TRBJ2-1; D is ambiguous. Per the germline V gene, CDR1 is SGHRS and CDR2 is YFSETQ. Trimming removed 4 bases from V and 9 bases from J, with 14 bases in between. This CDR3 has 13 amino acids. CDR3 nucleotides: TGCGCCAGCAGCGTGACTGGGGATCTTGAGCAGTTCTTC. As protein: CASSVTGDLEQFF.

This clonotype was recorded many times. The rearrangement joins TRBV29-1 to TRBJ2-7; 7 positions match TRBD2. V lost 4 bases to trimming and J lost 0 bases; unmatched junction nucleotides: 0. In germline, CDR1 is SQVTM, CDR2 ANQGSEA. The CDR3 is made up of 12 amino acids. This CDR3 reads CSVGGSSYEQYF. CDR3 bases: TGCAGCGTTGGCGGGAGCTCCTACGAGCAGTACTTC.

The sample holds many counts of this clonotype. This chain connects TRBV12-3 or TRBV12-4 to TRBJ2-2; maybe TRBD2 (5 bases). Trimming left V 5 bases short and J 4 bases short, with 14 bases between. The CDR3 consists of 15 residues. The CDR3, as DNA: TGTGCCAGCAGTCCTCGTAGGGCGGGCACCGGGGAGCTGTTTTTT. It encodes CASSPRRAGTGELFF.

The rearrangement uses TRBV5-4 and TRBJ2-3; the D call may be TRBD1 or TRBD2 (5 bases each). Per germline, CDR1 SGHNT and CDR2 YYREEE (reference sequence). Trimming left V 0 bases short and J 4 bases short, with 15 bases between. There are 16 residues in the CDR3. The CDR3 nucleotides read TGTGCCAGCAGCTTGGAGAGGGACCCGTCGGCAGATACGCAGTATTTT. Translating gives CASSLERDPSADTQYF.

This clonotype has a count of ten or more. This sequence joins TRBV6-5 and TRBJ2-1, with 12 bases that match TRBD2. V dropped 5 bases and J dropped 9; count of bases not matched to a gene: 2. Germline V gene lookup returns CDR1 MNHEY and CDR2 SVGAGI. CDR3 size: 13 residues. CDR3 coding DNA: TGTGCCAGCAGTCTAGCGGGAGGGGTTGAGCAGTTCTTC. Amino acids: CASSLAGGVEQFF.

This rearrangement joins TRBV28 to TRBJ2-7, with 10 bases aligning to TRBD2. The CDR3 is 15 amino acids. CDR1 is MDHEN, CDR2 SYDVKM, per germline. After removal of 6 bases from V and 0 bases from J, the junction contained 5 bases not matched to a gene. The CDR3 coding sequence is TGTGCCAGCAGACCCGGGACTAGCGTCTCCTACGAGCAGTACTTC. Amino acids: CASRPGTSVSYEQYF.

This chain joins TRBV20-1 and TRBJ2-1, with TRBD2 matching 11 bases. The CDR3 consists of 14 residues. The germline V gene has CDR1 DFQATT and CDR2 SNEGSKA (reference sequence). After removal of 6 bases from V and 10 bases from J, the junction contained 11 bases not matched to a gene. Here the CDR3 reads CSARLAGTRGEQFF. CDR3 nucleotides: TGCAGTGCCAGACTAGCGGGGACAAGAGGCGAGCAGTTCTTC.

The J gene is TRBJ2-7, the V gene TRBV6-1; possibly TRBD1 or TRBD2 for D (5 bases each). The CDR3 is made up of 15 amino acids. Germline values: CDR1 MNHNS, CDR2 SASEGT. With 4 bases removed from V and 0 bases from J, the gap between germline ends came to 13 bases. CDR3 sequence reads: CASSVTWDHSYEQYF. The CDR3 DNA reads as TGTGCCAGCAGTGTCACCTGGGACCACTCCTACGAGCAGTACTTC.

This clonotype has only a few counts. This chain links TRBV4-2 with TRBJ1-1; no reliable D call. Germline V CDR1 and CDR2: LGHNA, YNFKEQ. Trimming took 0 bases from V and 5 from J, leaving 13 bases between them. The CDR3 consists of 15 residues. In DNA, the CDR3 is TGTGCCAGCAGCCAAGATTTGAGAATGGGGACTGAAGCTTTCTTT. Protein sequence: CASSQDLRMGTEAFF.

CDR3 DNA sequence: TGTGCCAGCAGCCAAGCGTGGGGGGAAAACAATGAGCAGTTCTTC. Residues: CASSQAWGENNEQFF. V is TRBV3-1 and J is TRBJ2-1, with D perhaps matching TRBD2 (6 bases). This CDR3 is 15 amino acids long. Germline-derived CDR1 and CDR2 are LGHDT and YNNKEL (reference sequence). With 1 base removed from V and 5 bases from J, the gap between germline ends came to 12 bases.

In nucleotides, the CDR3 is TGTGCCAGCAGCCAAGGGGGGGCTAGCGGCTTTCCCTACGAGCAGTACTTC. This translates into CASSQGGASGFPYEQYF. This chain joins TRBV4-2 and TRBJ2-7; weak D call: TRBD2 (7 bases). CDR3 length: 17 amino acids. V lost 1 base, J lost 2 bases, and 18 bases lay in between. Germline V gives CDR1 LGHNA, CDR2 YNFKEQ.